Shown below are 12 T cell receptor beta chains from a single sample sequenced in a study of cytomegalovirus exposure and HLA in healthy donors. PCR involved 60 Vbeta and 13 Jbeta primers. TCRdb keeps only in-frame clones here, not all; method: immunoSEQ multiplex PCR. The sample contains about 110,000 clones, over 60% of which appear only once. The sequencing sample was made of PBMCs. Source of these receptors: a male donor in good health and CMV-seronegative.

The rearrangement uses TRBV18 and TRBJ2-1, with D possibly matching TRBD1 (6 bases). Germline values: CDR1 KGHSH, CDR2 LQKENI. The V and J ends lost 2 bases and 6 bases respectively, with 14 bases between them. The CDR3 extends over 15 amino acids. In DNA, the CDR3 is TGTGCCAGCTCACCAGCCGGACAGTTAGGCAATGAGCAGTTCTTC. This encodes CASSPAGQLGNEQFF.

This rearrangement joins TRBV19 to TRBJ2-1, with D possibly being TRBD2 (5 bases). The CDR3 sequence is 13 residues long. The V and J ends lost 5 bases and 7 bases respectively, with 12 bases between them. Germline CDR1 LNHDA, CDR2 SQIVND (reference sequence). Here the CDR3 DNA reads TGTGCCAGTAGTCCTCGAGGCGGGAATGAGCAGTTCTTC. Protein sequence: CASSPRGGNEQFF.

The chain employs TRBV6-6 and TRBJ2-1; 9 bases are a match to TRBD2. V dropped 2 bases and J dropped 3; count of bases not matched to a gene: 5. There are 16 residues in the CDR3. Per germline, CDR1 MNHNY and CDR2 SVGAGI (reference sequence). CDR3 protein: CASSYRVSGSYNEQFF. For the CDR3, the DNA is TGTGCCAGCAGTTACCGGGTTAGCGGGAGCTACAATGAGCAGTTCTTC.

This CDR3 reads CSPLGGQGAYNEQFF. DNA for the CDR3: TGCAGCCCTCTAGGGGGACAGGGGGCTTACAATGAGCAGTTCTTC. The V gene is TRBV29-1, the J gene TRBJ2-1, with 12 bases lining up with TRBD1. Germline values: CDR1 SQVTM, CDR2 ANQGSEA. The CDR3 contains 15 residues. With 8 bases clipped from V and 4 bases from J, the junction kept 9 bases outside the gene matches.

Of note for this clone: Other DNA variants within this sample encode the same CDR3. The V gene is TRBV6-6, the J gene TRBJ1-1, with D perhaps TRBD1 (6 bases). Trimming cost V 2 bases and J 5 bases, with 15 bases left between them. Germline V gene sequence: CDR1 MNHNY, CDR2 SVGAGI (reference sequence). The CDR3 contains 15 residues. CDR3 in DNA: TGTGCCAGCAGTTACGGGGGACAACCGGAAACTGAAGCTTTCTTT. Translated, it gives CASSYGGQPETEAFF.

This chain joins TRBV6-5 and TRBJ2-5; the match to TRBD2 covers 7 bases. The DNA end lines up better with TRBJ2-7; the J call may be wrong. There are 15 residues in the CDR3. Germline V gene data show CDR1 as MNHEY and CDR2 as SVGAGI. The CDR3: CASSYWAGDFYEQYF. DNA for the CDR3: TGTGCCAGCAGTTACTGGGCGGGGGACTTCTACGAGCAGTACTTC.

The genes are TRBV5-4 and TRBJ2-2; D might be TRBD2 (6 bases). The V end lost 1 base, the J end lost 7 bases, and 11 bases lay between the germline ends. The germline CDR1 and CDR2 sequences are SGHNT and YYREEE (reference sequence). The CDR3 is 14 residues long. CDR3 protein: CASSLSSEYGELFF. In nucleotides, the CDR3 is TGTGCCAGCAGCTTGTCTAGCGAATACGGGGAGCTGTTTTTT.

The V and J genes are TRBV7-9 and TRBJ2-7, with 8 bases fitting TRBD2. The trim removed 5 bases at V and 4 bases at J, leaving 10 bases unmatched. This CDR3 contains 15 residues. CDR1 SEHNR and CDR2 FQNEAQ come from the germline V gene (reference sequence). The CDR3 loop is CASSPTGGRWYEQYF. CDR3 coding DNA: TGTGCCAGCAGCCCCACGGGCGGGAGGTGGTACGAGCAGTACTTC.

In nucleotides, the CDR3 is TGTGCCAGCAGCCCGGGGATAGGACGAGAAAAACTGTTTTTT. Translated: CASSPGIGREKLFF. The chain couples TRBV11-2 to TRBJ1-4; D remains unclear. With 5 bases removed from V and 8 bases from J, the gap between germline ends came to 15 bases. CDR1 and CDR2 from the germline V gene are SGHAT and FQNNGV. CDR3 size: 14 residues.

V usage is TRBV7-6 and J usage is TRBJ2-3; 12 nucleotides align to TRBD2. Germline CDR1 reads SGHVS; CDR2 reads FNYEAQ. The ends lost 2 bases at V and 7 bases at J; junction bases unmatched: 10. The CDR3 runs to 17 residues. CDR3 sequence (DNA): TGTGCCAGCAGCTTACTCCCTAGCGGGAGGGGAGGCAATACGCAGTATTTT. This gives the protein CASSLLPSGRGGNTQYF.

The J gene is TRBJ1-1, the V gene TRBV30; 8 positions agree with TRBD1. V lost 3 bases and J lost 4; bases outside the gene matches: 4. Looked up from germline, CDR1 is GTSNPN and CDR2 is SVGIG (reference sequence). The CDR3 spans 13 residues. CDR3 coding DNA: TGTGCCTGGAGAGACAGGGGAGGCACTGAAGCTTTCTTT. Translating gives CAWRDRGGTEAFF. The full variable domain, its missing parts supplied by reference TRBV30 and TRBJ1-1, is SQTIHQWPATLVQPVGSPLSLECTVEGTSNPNLYWYRQAAGRGLQLLFYSVGIGQISSEVPQNLSASRPQDRQFILSSKKLLLSDSGFYLCAWRDRGGTEAFFGQGTRLTVV.

V is TRBV28 and J is TRBJ1-5, with 12 bases fitting TRBD1. With 5 bases clipped from V and 6 bases from J, the junction kept 8 bases outside the gene matches. The CDR3 is 16 amino acids. The germline gives CDR1 MDHEN, CDR2 SYDVKM. The CDR3, as DNA: TGTGCCAGCAGTATCACCGGGACAGGGGGCACTCAGCCCCAGCATTTT. Translation gives CASSITGTGGTQPQHF.